This T cell receptor beta chain derives from a study of cytomegalovirus exposure and HLA in healthy donors. 13 Jbeta primers and 60 Vbeta primers were used for the PCR. Here immunoSEQ multiplex PCR was the method, and the copy in TCRdb shows in-frame clones only, minus some. The sample records some 160,000 clones, 70% to 85% being singletons. The CDR3 spans 14 residues. The V gene's germline CDR1 is LNHDA and CDR2 SQIVND (reference sequence). V lost 6 bases to trimming and J lost 3 bases, with 11 bases between them. This receptor was identified in a male donor in good health and CMV-seronegative. Sequencing was carried out using PBMCs. The V gene is TRBV19, the J gene TRBJ1-4; D may be TRBD1 (6 bases). CDR3 in amino acids: CASRPRTANEKLFF. The CDR3, as DNA: TGTGCCAGTAGACCTCGGACAGCTAATGAAAAACTGTTTTTT.